The T cell receptor (beta chain) described here comes from a study of PD-1 blockade in mismatch repair-deficient tumors. Some clones are missing from TCRdb's copy, which holds only in-frame ones; the method was immunoSEQ multiplex PCR. Here the sample spans tens of thousands of clones, more than 75% being singletons. Germline CDR1 ENHRY, CDR2 SYGVKD. V was shortened by 3 bases and J by 4 bases, with 16 bases between the two germline ends. The CDR3 covers 16 residues. The receptor's source is an adult with mismatch repair-deficient cancer. Sequencing was performed on peripheral blood, taken 4 weeks after starting pembrolizumab. The gene calls are TRBV10-3 and TRBJ1-3; D is perhaps TRBD1 (5 bases). The CDR3 nucleotides are TGTGCCATCAGTGAATCTAGAGGGGCGTCCGGAAACACCATATATTTT. Amino acid sequence: CAISESRGASGNTIYF.